This TCR beta chain was found in a study of radiotherapy plus CTLA-4 blockade in lung cancer. Clones were sequenced by immunoSEQ multiplex PCR, and TCRdb holds only the in-frame ones, with some missing. Among about 45,000 clones listed, 73% were seen once. The germline gives CDR1 LNHNV, CDR2 YYDKDF (reference sequence). The ends lost 0 bases at V and 13 bases at J; junction bases unmatched: 11. There are 15 residues in the CDR3. This sample comprised peripheral blood, obtained from a patient treated with radiotherapy plus ipilimumab. The gene calls are TRBV15 and TRBJ2-3, with 9 bases that match TRBD1. The receptor's source is a human donor with non-small cell lung cancer who had a complete response to radiotherapy plus ipilimumab. The CDR3 bases are TGTGCCACCAGCAGAGACCAAGCCGGGACAGGGAATAAGTATTTT. It is translated as CATSRDQAGTGNKYF.